Shown below are 24 T cell receptor beta chains from a single sample sequenced in a study of CD4 T cells in relation to SARS-CoV-2 and coronaviruses. Their antigen targets remain unknown. The unexposed donors gave CD4+ T cells in about 2011-2018, prior to COVID-19. After nine to ten days of culture, CD4+ T cells were isolated. The repertoire was sequenced with immunoSEQ multiplex PCR; TCRdb's copy has only in-frame clones and lacks some. This table has tens of thousands of clones, around 70% appearing once. The material sequenced was CD4+ T cells from PBMCs, cultured in vitro. These receptors all stem from a human donor in good health.

V and J are TRBV7-9 and TRBJ1-2; 12 positions match TRBD1. CDR3 size: 17 residues. The V and J ends lost 4 bases and 4 bases, in that order; junction bases with no gene match: 10. In germline, CDR1 is SEHNR, CDR2 FQNEAQ (reference sequence). This chain's CDR3 is CASSSIGTGGSGYGYTF. The CDR3 DNA reads as TGTGCCAGCAGCTCCATCGGGACAGGGGGCAGCGGCTATGGCTACACCTTC.

The gene calls are TRBV6-4 and TRBJ1-1, with D unclear. Germline V CDR1 and CDR2: MRHNA, SNTAGT. The CDR3 spans 13 residues. V lost 4 bases, J lost 3 bases, and 9 bases lay in between. CDR3 residues: CASSVGIDTEAFF. The CDR3 DNA sequence: TGTGCCAGCAGTGTGGGCATCGACACTGAAGCTTTCTTT.

The J gene is TRBJ2-7, the V gene TRBV12-3 or TRBV12-4; D perhaps matches TRBD2 (6 bases). The CDR3 runs to 12 residues. The V gene lost 7 bases and the J gene lost 2 bases, with 9 bases spanning the gap. DNA for the CDR3: TGTGCCAGCACCTCGGGGGCCTACGAGCAGTACTTC. This encodes CASTSGAYEQYF.

The CDR3 loop reads CAWSVSADTQYF. The CDR3 DNA sequence: TGTGCCTGGAGTGTATCGGCCGATACGCAGTATTTT. This chain joins TRBV30 and TRBJ2-3; the D is unclear. CDR1 is GTSNPN, CDR2 SVGIG, per germline (reference sequence). The CDR3 is 12 amino acids. With 0 bases removed from V and 6 bases from J, the gap between germline ends came to 7 bases.

The J gene is TRBJ2-3, the V gene TRBV18; the D gene is possibly TRBD2 (5 bases). The V and J ends lost 3 bases and 3 bases respectively, with 10 bases between them. The CDR3 is 14 amino acids. The germline gives CDR1 KGHSH, CDR2 LQKENI. CDR3 DNA sequence: TGTGCCAGCTCACCCGGGTCGGGGACAGATACGCAGTATTTT. Protein sequence: CASSPGSGTDTQYF. Variable domain in full (rest from reference TRBV18 and TRBJ2-3): NAGVMQNPRHLVRRRGQEARLRCSPMKGHSHVYWYRQLPEEGLKFMVYLQKENIIDESGMPKERFSAEFPKEGPSILRIQQVVRGDSAAYFCASSPGSGTDTQYFGPGTRLTVL.

This clone has a handful of counts. The chain links TRBV19 to TRBJ1-3; D is ambiguous. V lost 0 bases, J lost 0 bases, and 9 bases lay in between. The CDR3 totals 16 residues. Germline V gene lookup returns CDR1 LNHDA and CDR2 SQIVND (reference sequence). CDR3 nucleotides: TGTGCCAGTAGTATAGATGGCAGGTTCTCTGGAAACACCATATATTTT. Residues: CASSIDGRFSGNTIYF.

This chain links TRBV5-1 with TRBJ1-2; D remains ambiguous. Germline V gene data show CDR1 as SGHRS and CDR2 as YFSETQ. V dropped 2 bases and J dropped 6 bases, with 17 bases sitting between them. The CDR3 consists of 15 residues. The CDR3 sequence is CASSLGGSRANGYTF. The CDR3 region has the DNA TGCGCCAGCAGCTTAGGTGGTTCACGGGCGAATGGCTACACCTTC.

The chain joins TRBV19 to TRBJ1-2; D call uncertain. This CDR3 spans 15 amino acids. The germline V gene encodes CDR1 LNHDA and CDR2 SQIVND (reference sequence). The ends were cut back, 6 bases at V and 3 bases at J, with 17 bases in the middle. This chain's CDR3 is CASSSPGEAHYGYTF. CDR3 sequence (DNA): TGTGCCAGTAGCTCCCCTGGGGAAGCTCACTATGGCTACACCTTC.

This clone was recorded once. The rearrangement uses TRBV9 and TRBJ2-3; possibly TRBD1 or TRBD2 for D (6 bases each). Looked up from germline, CDR1 is SGDLS and CDR2 is YYNGEE. Trimming took 0 bases from V and 3 from J, leaving 11 bases between them. The CDR3 totals 15 residues. CDR3 coding DNA: TGTGCCAGCAGCGTAGATTCGGGGGCTACAGATACGCAGTATTTT. This translates into CASSVDSGATDTQYF.

V usage is TRBV9 and J usage is TRBJ1-5; no definite D call. Germline V lookup: CDR1 SGDLS, CDR2 YYNGEE. V shed 0 bases and J shed 3 bases, with 10 bases lying between them. The CDR3 covers 15 residues. The CDR3 sequence is CASSVAGGSNQPQHF. The DNA of the CDR3 is TGTGCCAGCAGCGTAGCTGGAGGGTCCAATCAGCCCCAGCATTTT.

This chain joins TRBV19 and TRBJ2-7, with TRBD2 matching 10 bases. The ends lost 6 bases at V and 3 bases at J; junction bases unmatched: 8. CDR3 length equals 15 residues. Per germline, CDR1 LNHDA and CDR2 SQIVND (reference sequence). The CDR3 protein is CASSPSGRILYEQYF. The CDR3 coding sequence is TGTGCCAGTAGCCCTAGCGGGAGAATTCTCTACGAGCAGTACTTC.

This sequence joins TRBV7-9 and TRBJ1-5, with 7 bases lining up with TRBD1. Looked up from germline, CDR1 is SEHNR and CDR2 is FQNEAQ (reference sequence). The CDR3 covers 14 residues. J gave up 2 bases and V 5 bases, and 3 bases lay outside the gene matches. CDR3 amino acids: CASSPTGGNQPQHF. The CDR3 DNA follows: TGTGCCAGCAGCCCCACAGGGGGCAATCAGCCCCAGCATTTT.

The genes are TRBV27 and TRBJ2-2; the D gene is possibly TRBD2 (6 bases). V shed 6 bases and J shed 5 bases, with 22 bases lying between them. CDR1 and CDR2 from the germline V gene are MNHEY and SMNVEV (reference sequence). The CDR3 totals 17 residues. The CDR3: CASRQPPGRAGTGELFF. In DNA form, the CDR3 reads TGTGCCAGCAGGCAACCCCCGGGGCGGGCGGGGACCGGGGAGCTGTTTTTT.

The gene calls are TRBV30 and TRBJ2-7; 7 nucleotides agree with TRBD2. Germline CDR1 and CDR2: GTSNPN and SVGIG (reference sequence). The CDR3 has 17 amino acids. With 7 bases clipped from V and 3 bases from J, the junction kept 21 bases outside the gene matches. The CDR3 is CAYDMIPGASGHYEQYF. The CDR3 DNA follows: TGTGCCTACGACATGATCCCCGGGGCTAGCGGACACTACGAGCAGTACTTC.

This clone was found once. The chain carries TRBV4-1 and TRBJ1-1; TRBD1 is a possible D gene (5 bases). The CDR3 length is 15 residues. The ends were cut back, 1 base at V and 1 base at J, with 10 bases in the middle. Germline CDR1 reads MGHRA; CDR2 reads YSYEKL. CDR3 loop: CASSQGQQRNTEAFF. The DNA for the CDR3 is TGCGCCAGCAGCCAAGGACAGCAAAGGAACACTGAAGCTTTCTTT.

The chain is built from TRBV5-4 and TRBJ1-1, with TRBD1 identical over 11 bases. The V gene's germline CDR1 is SGHNT and CDR2 YYREEE (reference sequence). The CDR3 has 15 residues. V shed 4 bases, J shed 2 bases, and the junction held 4 bases outside the gene matches. The CDR3 DNA follows: TGTGCCAGCAGCACCGGACAGGGGGCAAACACTGAAGCTTTCTTT. It specifies CASSTGQGANTEAFF.

This clone was seen just once. The chain couples TRBV11-2 to TRBJ2-3; D is unresolved. The CDR3 covers 12 residues. Germline V gives CDR1 SGHAT, CDR2 FQNNGV. The germline V and J ends were trimmed by 5 bases and 2 bases, with 5 bases remaining between them. CDR3: CASSPYTDTQYF. CDR3 DNA sequence: TGTGCCAGCAGCCCATACACAGATACGCAGTATTTT. The whole variable domain, remainder taken from reference TRBV11-2 and TRBJ2-3, is EAGVAQSPRYKIIEKRQSVAFWCNPISGHATLYWYQQILGQGPKLLIQFQNNGVVDDSQLPKDRFSAERLKGVDSTLKIQPAKLEDSAVYLCASSPYTDTQYFGPGTRLTVL.

The rearrangement uses TRBV7-9 and TRBJ1-2; D not resolved. CDR3 length: 11 residues. Germline values: CDR1 SEHNR, CDR2 FQNEAQ (reference sequence). V lost 0 bases, J lost 8 bases, and 4 bases lay in between. This CDR3 is CASSLATGYTF. CDR3 sequence (DNA): TGTGCCAGCAGCTTAGCCACCGGCTACACCTTC.

The chain employs TRBV3-1 (or the pseudogene TRBV3-2) and TRBJ1-2; the D gene is possibly TRBD1 (6 bases). Germline V gene data show CDR1 as LGHDT and CDR2 as YNNKEL (reference sequence). Trimming took 1 base from V and 5 from J, leaving 17 bases between them. This CDR3 region has 16 residues. CDR3 protein: CASSQAPAGAAYGYTF. CDR3 coding DNA: TGTGCCAGCAGCCAAGCTCCGGCAGGGGCGGCATATGGCTACACCTTC.

This clone has only one observation. V usage is TRBV6-5 and J usage is TRBJ2-3; 13 nucleotides align to TRBD2. J lost 5 bases, V lost 2 bases, and 1 base had no gene match. This CDR3 contains 15 residues. CDR1 is MNHEY and CDR2 is SVGAGI in the germline V gene. Written as DNA, the CDR3 is TGTGCCAGCAGTTACGGGACTAGCGGGGTAGATACGCAGTATTTT. Residues: CASSYGTSGVDTQYF.

The rearrangement joins TRBV6-6 to TRBJ1-2; TRBD1 matches 9 bases. Germline-derived CDR1 and CDR2 are MNHNY and SVGAGI (reference sequence). With 5 bases clipped from V and 4 bases from J, the junction kept 20 bases outside the gene matches. This CDR3 is 19 amino acids long. Here the CDR3 reads CASSPTAGTGRIRGYGYTF. As DNA, the CDR3 is TGTGCCAGCAGTCCCACCGCGGGGACAGGGAGGATTAGGGGCTATGGCTACACCTTC.

CDR3 in amino acids: CASSLTPHSYNEQFF. CDR3 sequence (DNA): TGTGCCAGCAGCTTAACCCCCCACTCCTACAATGAGCAGTTCTTC. This chain links TRBV7-2 with TRBJ2-1; D not certain. Trimming shortened V by 2 bases and J by 0 bases, and 8 bases separated the two germline ends. CDR3 length: 15 residues. In germline, CDR1 is SGHTA, CDR2 FQGNSA.

Note on this clone: The same CDR3 also results from other DNA sequences found in this sample. The chain is built from TRBV5-1 and TRBJ1-1; no definite D call. The CDR3 runs 15 residues. V lost 0 bases and J 0 bases, leaving 9 bases between the germline ends. Looked up from germline, CDR1 is SGHRS and CDR2 is YFSETQ. CDR3 residues: CASSLGAGLNTEAFF. CDR3 DNA sequence: TGCGCCAGCAGCTTGGGAGCAGGCTTGAACACTGAAGCTTTCTTT.

The chain combines TRBV7-9 with TRBJ2-4, with unresolved D. V lost 1 base, J lost 0 bases, and 7 bases lay in between. CDR3 size: 15 residues. CDR1 is SEHNR and CDR2 is FQNEAQ in the germline V gene (reference sequence). The CDR3 spells CASSLDQLAKNIQYF. The CDR3 region has the DNA TGTGCCAGCAGCTTAGATCAGTTAGCCAAAAACATTCAGTACTTC. The whole variable domain, filled in from reference TRBV7-9 and TRBJ2-4, reads DTGVSQNPRHKITKRGQNVTFRCDPISEHNRLYWYRQTLGQGPEFLTYFQNEAQLEKSRLLSDRFSAERPKGSFSTLEIQRTEQGDSAMYLCASSLDQLAKNIQYFGAGTRLSVL.